This TCR beta chain was captured by sequencing in a study of T cell changes during pregnancy in multiple sclerosis. TCRdb keeps only in-frame clones here, not all; method: immunoSEQ multiplex PCR. Of around 95,000 clones listed, about 90% are singletons. The sample in question was peripheral blood, obtained after pregnancy. This sequence originates from a female donor in good health, enrolled as a control in a pregnancy study.

CDR3 coding DNA: TGTGCCAGCAGCTTGGGGGAGTACAATGAGCAGTTCTTC. It encodes CASSLGEYNEQFF. The chain couples TRBV5-4 to TRBJ2-1; weak D call: TRBD2 (5 bases). Germline CDR1 SGHNT, CDR2 YYREEE (reference sequence). There are 13 residues in the CDR3. The germline V and J ends were trimmed by 0 bases and 4 bases, with 5 bases remaining between them.